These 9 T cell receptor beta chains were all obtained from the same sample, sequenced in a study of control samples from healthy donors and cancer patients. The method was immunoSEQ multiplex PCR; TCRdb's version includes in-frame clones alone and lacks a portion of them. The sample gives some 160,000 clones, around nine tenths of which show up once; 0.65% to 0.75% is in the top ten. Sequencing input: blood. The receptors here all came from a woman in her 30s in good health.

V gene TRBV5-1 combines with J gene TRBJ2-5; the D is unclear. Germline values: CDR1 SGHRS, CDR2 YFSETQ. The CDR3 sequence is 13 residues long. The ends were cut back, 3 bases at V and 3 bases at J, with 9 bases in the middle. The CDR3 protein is CASSSYLEETQYF. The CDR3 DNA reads TGCGCCAGCAGCTCCTACCTTGAAGAGACCCAGTACTTC.

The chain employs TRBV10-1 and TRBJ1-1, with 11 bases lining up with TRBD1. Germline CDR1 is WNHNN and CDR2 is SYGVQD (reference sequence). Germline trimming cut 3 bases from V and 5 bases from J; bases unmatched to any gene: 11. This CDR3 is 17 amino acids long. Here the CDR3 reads CASSESGTGGRGTEAFF. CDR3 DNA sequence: TGCGCCAGCAGTGAATCCGGGACAGGGGGAAGGGGTACTGAAGCTTTCTTT.

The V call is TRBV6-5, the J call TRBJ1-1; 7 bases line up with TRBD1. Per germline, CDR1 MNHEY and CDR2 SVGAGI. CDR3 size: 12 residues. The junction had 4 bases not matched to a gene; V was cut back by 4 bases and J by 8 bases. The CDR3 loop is CASSSVDREAFF. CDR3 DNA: TGTGCCAGCAGTTCTGTGGACAGGGAAGCTTTCTTT.

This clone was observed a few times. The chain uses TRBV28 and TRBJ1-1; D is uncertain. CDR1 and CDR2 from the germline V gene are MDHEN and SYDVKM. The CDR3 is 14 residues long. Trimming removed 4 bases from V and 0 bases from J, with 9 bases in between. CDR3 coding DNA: TGTGCCAGCAGTTCGTCCGGACTGAACACTGAAGCTTTCTTT. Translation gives CASSSSGLNTEAFF. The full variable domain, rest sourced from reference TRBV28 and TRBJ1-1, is DVKVTQSSRYLVKRTGEKVFLECVQDMDHENMFWYRQDPGLGLRLIYFSYDVKMKEKGDIPEGYSVSREKKERFSLILESASTNQTSMYLCASSSSGLNTEAFFGQGTRLTVV.

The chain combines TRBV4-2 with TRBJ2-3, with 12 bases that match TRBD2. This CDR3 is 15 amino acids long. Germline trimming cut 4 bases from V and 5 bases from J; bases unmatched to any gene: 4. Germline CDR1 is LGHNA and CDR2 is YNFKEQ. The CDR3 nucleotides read TGTGCCAGCAGCCCTTCTAGCGGGAGGGGAGATACGCAGTATTTT. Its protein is CASSPSSGRGDTQYF.

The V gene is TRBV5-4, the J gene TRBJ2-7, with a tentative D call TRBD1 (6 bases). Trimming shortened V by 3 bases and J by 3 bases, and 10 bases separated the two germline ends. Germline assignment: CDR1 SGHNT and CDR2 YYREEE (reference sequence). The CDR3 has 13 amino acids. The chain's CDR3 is CASSYTGSYEQYF. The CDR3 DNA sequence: TGTGCCAGCAGCTACACAGGGAGCTACGAGCAGTACTTC.

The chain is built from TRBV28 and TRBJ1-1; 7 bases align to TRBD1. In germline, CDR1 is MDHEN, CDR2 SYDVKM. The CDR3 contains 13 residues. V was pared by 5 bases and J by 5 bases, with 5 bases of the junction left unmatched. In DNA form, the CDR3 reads TGTGCCAGCAGTCTGACAGGGAAGACTGAAGCTTTCTTT. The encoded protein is CASSLTGKTEAFF. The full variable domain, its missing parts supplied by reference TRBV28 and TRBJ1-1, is DVKVTQSSRYLVKRTGEKVFLECVQDMDHENMFWYRQDPGLGLRLIYFSYDVKMKEKGDIPEGYSVSREKKERFSLILESASTNQTSMYLCASSLTGKTEAFFGQGTRLTVV.

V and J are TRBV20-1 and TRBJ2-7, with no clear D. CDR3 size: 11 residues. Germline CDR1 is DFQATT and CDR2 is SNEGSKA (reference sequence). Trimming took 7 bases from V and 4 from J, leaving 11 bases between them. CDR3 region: CSVPTKYEQYF. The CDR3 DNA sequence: TGCAGTGTCCCGACCAAATACGAGCAGTACTTC.

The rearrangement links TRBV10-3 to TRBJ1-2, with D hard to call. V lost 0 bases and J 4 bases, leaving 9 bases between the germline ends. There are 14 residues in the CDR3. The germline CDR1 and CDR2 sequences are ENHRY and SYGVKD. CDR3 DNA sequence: TGTGCCATCAGTGAGTCGCCAGATTCCTATGGCTACACCTTC. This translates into CAISESPDSYGYTF.